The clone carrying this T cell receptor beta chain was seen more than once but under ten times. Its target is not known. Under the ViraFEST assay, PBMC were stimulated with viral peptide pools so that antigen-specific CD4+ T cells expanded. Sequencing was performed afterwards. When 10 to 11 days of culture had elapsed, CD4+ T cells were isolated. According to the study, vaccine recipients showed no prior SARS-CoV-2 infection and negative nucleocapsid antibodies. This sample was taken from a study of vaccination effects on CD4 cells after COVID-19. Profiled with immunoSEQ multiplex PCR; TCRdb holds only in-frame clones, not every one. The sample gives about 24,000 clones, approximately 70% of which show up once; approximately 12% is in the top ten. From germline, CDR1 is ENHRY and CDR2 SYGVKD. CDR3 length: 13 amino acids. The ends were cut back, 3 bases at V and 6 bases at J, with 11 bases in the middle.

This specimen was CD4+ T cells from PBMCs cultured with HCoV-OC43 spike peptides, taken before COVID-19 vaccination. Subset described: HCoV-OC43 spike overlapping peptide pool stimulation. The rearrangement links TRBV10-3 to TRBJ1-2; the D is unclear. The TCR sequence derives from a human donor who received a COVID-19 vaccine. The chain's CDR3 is CAISDGPGHGYTF. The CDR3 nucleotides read TGTGCCATCAGTGACGGTCCCGGCCATGGCTACACCTTC.